The 21 T cell receptor beta chains in this list originate from one sample, sequenced in a study of blood T cell repertoires in COVID-19 (dated by TCRdb to the early 2020s). The library was made by the immunoSEQ multiplex PCR assay. The immuneACCESS repertoire file appears here via TCRdb, limited to in-frame rearrangements. These files lack a portion of the clones; in checked studies, under half of the deficit traces to unresolved V genes, and the cause of the others is not known. For this sample there are fewer than 300,000 clones; roughly four fifths appear just once. Clones ranked in the top ten supply roughly 14% of the sample. The sequenced sample consisted of peripheral blood. These receptors came from a person aged 65-85 years with COVID-19, enrolled during active disease.

V and J are TRBV7-2 and TRBJ2-3; 7 bases are a match to TRBD1. The J segment lost 5 bases and the V segment lost 5 bases, leaving 13 bases of the junction unmatched. The germline V gene has CDR1 SGHTA and CDR2 FQGNSA. CDR3 length equals 16 residues. CDR3 sequence (DNA): TGTGCCAGCAGCGTACAGGGGAAGAGTCGTCGAGATACGCAGTATTTT. Encoded protein: CASSVQGKSRRDTQYF.

The chain is built from TRBV7-2 and TRBJ1-6; unclear D gene. CDR3 length equals 13 residues. Trimming removed 0 bases from V and 7 bases from J, with 4 bases in between. Germline V lookup: CDR1 SGHTA, CDR2 FQGNSA. The CDR3 bases are TGTGCCAGCAGCTTAGCCCTGAATTCACCCCTCCACTTT. It codes for CASSLALNSPLHF.

This clone has a handful of counts. The chain recombines TRBV28 with TRBJ2-7, with 8 bases matching TRBD1. The V gene's germline CDR1 is MDHEN and CDR2 SYDVKM. The CDR3 is 16 amino acids. The V gene end was trimmed by 2 bases and the J gene end by 4 bases; junction bases not matched to a gene: 10. CDR3 bases: TGTGCCAGCAGTTTACCCACAGGGGGTGTTTTGTACGAGCAGTACTTC. Translation gives CASSLPTGGVLYEQYF.

The rearrangement joins TRBV4-3 to TRBJ1-4; D gene uncertain. Looked up from germline, CDR1 is LGHNA and CDR2 is YSLEER. The CDR3 is 15 residues long. V lost 8 bases, J lost 0 bases, and 13 bases lay in between. The CDR3, as DNA: TGCGCCAGCGGCGACTCTAGTGCAACTAATGAAAAACTGTTTTTT. This codes for CASGDSSATNEKLFF.

Of note for this clone: Other DNA variants within this sample encode the same CDR3. The chain uses TRBV18 and TRBJ1-2; D not certain. The CDR3 is 13 amino acids. The germline V and J ends were trimmed by 3 bases and 1 base, with 6 bases remaining between them. The V gene's germline CDR1 is KGHSH and CDR2 LQKENI. The CDR3 nucleotides read TGTGCCAGCTCACCTACAGATAACTATGGCTACACCTTC. Protein product: CASSPTDNYGYTF.

J is TRBJ1-5 and V is TRBV28, with 7 bases fitting TRBD1. The CDR3 spans 17 residues. CDR1 MDHEN and CDR2 SYDVKM come from the germline V gene. V was pared by 5 bases and J by 10 bases, with 20 bases of the junction left unmatched. CDR3 in amino acids: CASSPRQGRASLLPQHF. In DNA, the CDR3 is TGTGCCAGCAGTCCCCGACAGGGCCGGGCCTCGCTACTCCCCCAGCATTTT.

The V and J genes are TRBV5-1 and TRBJ1-1; 9 bases agree with TRBD1. The germline gives CDR1 SGHRS, CDR2 YFSETQ. V lost 4 bases, J lost 2 bases, and 6 bases stayed unmatched. The CDR3 is 15 residues long. CDR3 nucleotide sequence: TGCGCCAGCAGCCCCCTGGACAGGGGTAACACTGAAGCTTTCTTT. This translates into CASSPLDRGNTEAFF. Full variable domain (remainder filled in from reference TRBV5-1 and TRBJ1-1): KAGVTQTPRYLIKTRGQQVTLSCSPISGHRSVSWYQQTPGQGLQFLFEYFSETQRNKGNFPGRFSGRQFSNSRSEMNVSTLELGDSALYLCASSPLDRGNTEAFFGQGTRLTVV.

The J gene is TRBJ1-5, the V gene TRBV7-2; unclear D gene. The CDR3 sequence is 13 residues long. The germline V and J ends were trimmed by 5 bases and 4 bases, with 9 bases remaining between them. Germline CDR1 SGHTA, CDR2 FQGNSA. The CDR3 DNA is TGTGCCAGCAGCAGCGTTTTTAATCAGCCCCAGCATTTT. Encoded protein: CASSSVFNQPQHF.

The chain is built from TRBV18 and TRBJ1-1; D is unclear. Germline V gene data show CDR1 as KGHSH and CDR2 as LQKENI. V gave up 3 bases and J gave up 7 bases, with 15 bases separating them. This CDR3 is 14 amino acids long. DNA of the CDR3: TGTGCCAGCTCACCCCGGCACCAGGAGGGTGAAGCTTTCTTT. This translates into CASSPRHQEGEAFF.

This chain uses TRBV5-1 with TRBJ2-7; 12 bases are a match to TRBD1. Germline-derived CDR1 and CDR2 are SGHRS and YFSETQ. V shed 3 bases and J 9 bases; nucleotides not matched to a gene: 1. This CDR3 spans 12 amino acids. The CDR3 protein is CASSWGQGAQYF. The CDR3 DNA reads as TGCGCCAGCAGCTGGGGACAGGGGGCGCAGTACTTC.

V gene TRBV28 combines with J gene TRBJ1-4; possibly TRBD1 for D (6 bases). This CDR3 region has 17 residues. CDR1 is MDHEN and CDR2 is SYDVKM in the germline V gene. V was shortened by 5 bases and J by 6 bases, with 22 bases between the two germline ends. As DNA, the CDR3 is TGTGCCAGCAGTCGCAGGGGTTTTGGGCAATATGATGAAAAACTGTTTTTT. Encoded protein: CASSRRGFGQYDEKLFF.

The J gene is TRBJ2-2, the V gene TRBV7-2; D gene uncertain. Germline lookup yields CDR1 SGHTA and CDR2 FQGNSA. Trimming took 0 bases from V and 4 from J, leaving 6 bases between them. The CDR3 consists of 14 residues. The CDR3 nucleotides are TGTGCCAGCAGCTTAGCGCCGGTCACCGGGGAGCTGTTTTTT. Amino acid sequence: CASSLAPVTGELFF.

The genes are TRBV24-1 and TRBJ1-4; D uncertain. This CDR3 has 14 amino acids. The germline V gene has CDR1 KGHDR and CDR2 SFDVKD. The germline V and J ends were trimmed by 3 bases and 11 bases, with 15 bases remaining between them. DNA for the CDR3: TGTGCCACCAGTGATCCCAGCCACAGTGATAAACTGTTTTTT. It codes for CATSDPSHSDKLFF.

The V call is TRBV27, the J call TRBJ1-2, with 8 bases identical to TRBD1. Germline-derived CDR1 and CDR2 are MNHEY and SMNVEV (reference sequence). This CDR3 has 16 amino acids. Unmatched junction bases numbered 9, after V lost 2 bases and J lost 4 bases. The CDR3 here is CASSLTGGALGYGYTF. For the CDR3, the DNA is TGTGCCAGCAGTTTAACAGGGGGGGCTCTTGGCTATGGCTACACCTTC.

V and J are TRBV29-1 and TRBJ2-7, with TRBD2 identical over 9 bases. The CDR3 contains 14 residues. The germline CDR1 and CDR2 sequences are SQVTM and ANQGSEA. After removal of 6 bases from V and 6 bases from J, the junction contained 12 bases not matched to a gene. CDR3 sequence (DNA): TGCAGCGTCAAGCCTCTTAGCGGGAGTATCGAGCAGTACTTC. Its translation is CSVKPLSGSIEQYF.

The count of this clone is one. J is TRBJ2-5 and V is TRBV4-1, with 7 positions matching TRBD2. CDR3 length equals 16 residues. CDR1 is MGHRA, CDR2 YSYEKL, per germline. J was trimmed by 4 bases and V by 0 bases; bases with no gene match: 8. The CDR3 region has the DNA TGCGCCAGCAGCCAAGATGGGGGGGGAATAGGAGAGACCCAGTACTTC. Residues: CASSQDGGGIGETQYF.

The CDR3 nucleotides are TGTGCCAGCAGTTCCTCATGGGGGGTGATGGGAGAGACCCAGTACTTC. Translating gives CASSSSWGVMGETQYF. V is TRBV28 and J is TRBJ2-5, with D possibly matching TRBD2 (6 bases). The CDR3 is made up of 16 amino acids. V lost 4 bases to trimming and J lost 4 bases, with 19 bases between them. Per germline, CDR1 MDHEN and CDR2 SYDVKM.

The rearrangement uses TRBV28 and TRBJ1-2; D unresolved. The V end lost 2 bases, the J end lost 4 bases, and 8 bases lay between the germline ends. The CDR3 runs to 13 residues. Germline V gene lookup returns CDR1 MDHEN and CDR2 SYDVKM. As DNA, the CDR3 is TGTGCCAGCAGTTTACTCTCCCTCTATGGCTACACCTTC. This gives the protein CASSLLSLYGYTF.

This sequence joins TRBV5-1 and TRBJ2-7; D is unresolved. The length of the CDR3 is 15 residues. The germline gives CDR1 SGHRS, CDR2 YFSETQ. The V and J ends lost 0 bases and 0 bases respectively, with 10 bases between them. The DNA of the CDR3 is TGCGCCAGCAGCTTGGTTGTTGGTAGCTCCTACGAGCAGTACTTC. It yields the protein CASSLVVGSSYEQYF.

V and J are TRBV7-2 and TRBJ1-1; D gene unclear. With 2 bases removed from V and 5 bases from J, the gap between germline ends came to 9 bases. Germline V CDR1 and CDR2: SGHTA, FQGNSA. The CDR3 contains 13 residues. DNA for the CDR3: TGTGCCAGCAGCTTACGAAGCGGGACTGAAGCTTTCTTT. It codes for CASSLRSGTEAFF.

The chain links TRBV28 to TRBJ1-1; D call uncertain. Germline V gene lookup returns CDR1 MDHEN and CDR2 SYDVKM. Trimming removed 7 bases at V and 3 bases at J, with 9 bases between. The CDR3 sequence is 12 residues long. The CDR3 bases are TGTGCCAGCACCGCGGGGTACACTGAAGCTTTCTTT. Translated: CASTAGYTEAFF.